This T cell receptor beta chain is drawn from a study of T cells in Graves' hyperthyroidism and ophthalmopathy (dated by TCRdb to between 2019 and 2020). Describing the broader study: Peripheral blood samples were taken at the time of initial diagnosis, prior to any treatment. TCR V-J signatures able to tell the groups apart were searched for in a discovery cohort of 90 to 100 patients, of whom around 42 had Graves' ophthalmopathy and around 56 had stable Graves' hyperthyroidism. TCR Vbeta CDR3 sequencing of 130 to 150 peripheral blood samples (roughly 43 ophthalmopathy, over 70 hyperthyroidism and approximately 17 progressor patients) is reported in the paper. In addition, the study compared T-cell repertoires in thyroid tissue and in blood from about six Graves' hyperthyroidism patients. Once sampling was done, hyperthyroidism patients were given methimazole at a starting dose of 30 mg daily, whereas ophthalmopathy patients were given high-dose intravenous methylprednisolone. The roughly 91 discovery patients were randomly split 7:3 into training and test sets. Whether ophthalmopathy could be predicted prospectively was tested in an independent validation cohort made up of approximately 19 hyperthyroidism patients plus 17 patients who later progressed to ophthalmopathy. The full study reports these points: No statistical method was used to set the sample size in advance, and investigators knew the group allocation. A 13 V-J signature model separated ophthalmopathy from stable hyperthyroidism, with roughly 88% sensitivity and 81.08% specificity in cross-validation and 80%/75% in testing. In validation, progression to ophthalmopathy was predicted by the model with 70.59% sensitivity and about 72% specificity, a median of 6.5 months before onset. Most expanded thyroid clonotypes (frequency above 0.001) were also detected in blood, a finding suggesting that blood repertoires may reflect thyroid immune responses.

The TCR beta CDR3 regions were amplified from RNA transcripts. The first round of RT-PCR for the TCR CDR3 was performed with the HTBI primer set and the Qiagen OneStep RT-PCR kit. The libraries were constructed in a second round of multiplex PCR and then size-selected and purified. Paired-end sequencing of the libraries was performed with 100 bp reads on an Illumina HiSeq2000. Regarding the original processing steps: SOAPnuke was used to process the raw data, throwing out any read that contained adapters or uncalled bases, had a mean Phred below 15, or lacked an exact constant-primer or identifier match. High-quality paired reads were merged with COPE v1.2.5, and unique nucleotide sequences were defined as clonotypes. MiTCR v1.1 was used to align the clonotypes against IMGT TRBV, TRBD and TRBJ reference segments. Only V-J combinations with frequency above 0.0001, covering about 99% of repertoires, were analysed. A TCS score was defined as the ratio of F50 (clonal expansion) to E x V (chaos), with BLOSUM62-based TCRdist applied between CDR3 peptides within each V-J. Welch's t-statistics and random forest reduced fewer than 600 V-J features to about 12, which were used in a naive Bayes classifier (R e1071). TCRdb applied fastp at Q25 and MiXCR to the public reads, then kept only in-frame beta chains. Rows merge per CDR3 protein into single entries with the most common DNA and genes. V and J calls and clone size were set by TCRdb, not the authors. In this sample the table shows about 400,000 distinct CDR3 sequences, more than 12% of which occur a single time. The ten largest clonotypes hold about 31% of the sample.

A remark on this clonotype: What this receptor recognizes is not known. Nothing much larger sits one base from this clone, and base qualities are not available.

The CDR3, from cysteine to phenylalanine, totals 15 residues. Left in the record is the CDR3 DNA by itself, 45 bases read in frame from the first base. V is cut by 8 bases and J by 4 bases, and the space between the germline ends is 16 bases. CDR1 is given as KGHDR and CDR2 as SFDVKD, both from the germline V gene. Stable Graves' hyperthyroidism was defined as no progression to ophthalmopathy during 18 months of follow-up. Hyperthyroidism patients were newly diagnosed, with disease duration under 2 months, and aged 18 to 65 years. Any patient with an uncontrolled infection, another autoimmune disease, pregnancy or lactation was excluded. Diagnoses relied on clinical symptoms, serum thyroxine and TRAb, thyroid ultrasound and orbital computed tomography. Ficoll-Paque density gradient centrifugation was used to isolate PBMCs from 8 to 10 ml of fresh peripheral blood. Trizol reagent was used to extract total RNA, and RNA quality was then checked on an Agilent 2100 Bioanalyzer.

What was sequenced was blood. The rearrangement joined TRBV24-1 to TRBJ2-2; the D region is possibly TRBD1 or TRBD2, each matching across 6 bases. The TCR sequence derives from a woman in her 30s with Graves' hyperthyroidism. The CDR3 reads as follows: CATNGGQGTTGELFF. The DNA sequence is as follows: TGTGCCACCAATGGGGGGCAGGGAACCACCGGGGAGCTGTTTTTT.